This is a list of T cell receptor beta chains from one sample in a study of cytomegalovirus exposure and HLA in healthy donors. TCRdb's table, derived via immunoSEQ multiplex PCR, lists solely in-frame clones and lacks some. This sample carries some 87,000 clones, about 96% of them seen once, and the ten largest clones take 1.3%. The source material was PBMCs. All receptors derive from a woman aged 18-35 years in good health and CMV-seronegative. CDR3s include the opening cysteine and the closing phenylalanine or tryptophan. Fields, in order: J gene, V gene, D gene, clone size, CDR3 DNA, CDR3 protein. The D gene is left open where the match is weak. Clone size is not always given. Where it is, it says once, few, many or a class for expanded clones.

TRBJ2-4 | TRBV6-5 | TRBD2 | NA | TGTGCCAGCAACCCAGCGGGAGACCGGGGAAACATTCAGTACTTC | CASNPAGDRGNIQYF
TRBJ1-2 | TRBV7-8 | NA | NA | TGTGCCAGCAGCCTAGGACAAAACTATGGCTACACCTTC | CASSLGQNYGYTF
TRBJ1-5 | TRBV7-8 | NA | once | TGTGCCAGCAGCTTACGCCTCAGGGGTCAGCCCCAGCATTTT | CASSLRLRGQPQHF
TRBJ2-7 | TRBV5-8 | NA | NA | TGTGCCAGCAGCGCTTGGAGAAATCAAGTGGAGGAGCAGTACTTC | CASSAWRNQVEEQYF
TRBJ2-2 | TRBV28 | NA | NA | TGTGCCAGCAGGAGGAACACCGGGGAGCTGTTTTTT | CASRRNTGELFF
TRBJ2-2 | TRBV11-3 | NA | NA | TGTGCCAGCAGCTATTACGACAGCACCGGGGAGCTGTTTTTT | CASSYYDSTGELFF
TRBJ1-1 | TRBV10-1 | TRBD1 | NA | TGCGCCAGCAGTCCCAAGGGACAGGGGATCGTCAACACTGAAGCTTTCTTT | CASSPKGQGIVNTEAFF
TRBJ2-7 | TRBV10-3 | TRBD2 | NA | TGTGCCATCAGTGTAGGGACTAGCGGCTACGAGCAGTACTTC | CAISVGTSGYEQYF
TRBJ2-1 | TRBV6-5 | NA | NA | TGTGCCACCCAAAACAGGGAGTACAATGAGCAGTTCTTC | CATQNREYNEQFF
TRBJ2-7 | TRBV4-1 | TRBD2 | NA | TGCGCCAGCAGCCGGGTGGGACTAGCGGGCGTCGAGCAGTACTTC | CASSRVGLAGVEQYF
TRBJ2-7 | TRBV28 | NA | once | TGTGCCAGCAGCCCCCATCCGGCCTACGAGCAGTACTTC | CASSPHPAYEQYF
TRBJ2-3 | TRBV6-5 | TRBD1 | NA | TGTGCCAGTCGAAAGGACAGGGTGGATACGCAGTATTTT | CASRKDRVDTQYF
TRBJ1-1 | TRBV5-1 | NA | NA | TGCGCCAGCAGCCCAAGGGGTGGCACTGAAGCTTTCTTT | CASSPRGGTEAFF
TRBJ2-7 | TRBV28 | NA | NA | TGTGCCAGCGCTCTATTTTCGTCCTACGAGCAGTACTTC | CASALFSSYEQYF
TRBJ1-2 | TRBV5-1 | NA | NA | TGCGCCAGCAGCTTGGGTGGCTCGGGTTATGGCTACACCTTC | CASSLGGSGYGYTF
TRBJ2-3 | TRBV9 | NA | NA | TGTGCCAGCAGCGTAGGGTCGAGCGGGAGCACAGATACGCAGTATTTT | CASSVGSSGSTDTQYF
TRBJ2-1 | TRBV5-4 | TRBD2 | NA | TGTGCCAGCAGCCCTGCGTTTGAGCAGCGGGAGGCCAGGGAGCAGTTCTTC | CASSPAFEQREAREQFF
TRBJ2-1 | TRBV6-5 | TRBD1 | NA | TGTGCCAGCAGACCAACAGGGGCAGGGCCGGATGAGCAGTTCTTC | CASRPTGAGPDEQFF
TRBJ2-1 | TRBV30 | TRBD1 | NA | TGTGCCTGGAGTACAGGGGTTCGGTACAATGAGCAGTTCTTC | CAWSTGVRYNEQFF
TRBJ2-1 | TRBV7-7 | TRBD2 | NA | TGTGCCAGCAGCCAGGGAGGGACGTACAATGAGCAGTTCTTC | CASSQGGTYNEQFF
TRBJ2-7 | TRBV28 | NA | NA | TGTGCCAGCTGGGACACACACTTATCCTACGAGCAGTACTTC | CASWDTHLSYEQYF
TRBJ2-1 | TRBV5-1 | NA | NA | TGCGCCAGCAGCCAACGGAGTCTAGCGTCTGTGGGTGAGCAGTTCTTC | CASSQRSLASVGEQFF
TRBJ2-7 | TRBV5-4 | TRBD2 | NA | TGTGCCAGCAGCTTTGGACTAGCGGGAGGGTCCTACGAGCAGTACTTC | CASSFGLAGGSYEQYF
TRBJ1-3 | TRBV18 | TRBD1 | once | TGTGCCAGCTCACCACCGGGACAGGGGTATCCTGGAAACACCATATATTTT | CASSPPGQGYPGNTIYF
TRBJ2-7 | TRBV19 | TRBD1 | NA | TGTGCCAGTAGTATATGGGACAGGGGGACCTACGAGCAGTACTTC | CASSIWDRGTYEQYF